This is a list of T cell receptor beta chains from one sample in a study of T-cell reconstitution after alpha-beta-depleted transplantation in children. TCRdb processed the PCR reads anew with MiXCR; each CDR3 protein has one entry. The profile shows roughly 500,000 distinct CDR3 sequences, around a third of them singletons. The sample was PBMCs from the stem cell graft donor, taken from the stem cell graft. Source of these receptors: a human donor who donated a stem cell graft to a child with aplastic anemia. Each CDR3 is given with its conserved first and last residue. The order of the fields is D gene, V gene, clone size, J gene, CDR3 protein, CDR3 DNA. The D gene is left open where the match is weak. Where a row states a size, it is once, few, many or the class of an expanded clone; other rows omit it.

>.|TRBV6-5|few|TRBJ1-1
CASSFQHGNTEAFF
TGTGCCAGCAGTTTCCAACATGGGAACACTGAAGCTTTCTTT
>.|TRBV18|few|TRBJ1-2
CASSPRGAVNYGYTF
TGTGCCAGCTCACCACGGGGGGCAGTTAACTATGGCTACACCTTC
>TRBD2|TRBV5-1|few|TRBJ2-1
CASSLAASGRDEQFF
TGCGCCAGCAGCTTGGCGGCTAGCGGGAGGGATGAGCAGTTCTTC
>.|TRBV18|.|TRBJ2-5
CASSPRGASTGGTQYF
TGTGCCAGCTCACCAAGAGGGGCCTCGACCGGGGGGACCCAGTACTTC
>TRBD2|TRBV7-9|.|TRBJ2-3
CASFSREGYTDTQYF
TGTGCCAGCTTCTCCCGGGAGGGGTACACAGATACGCAGTATTTT
>.|TRBV7-8|.|TRBJ1-2
CASSLVGTTGPNYGYTF
TGTGCCAGCAGCTTAGTGGGGACCACAGGTCCTAACTATGGCTACACCTTC
>TRBD1|TRBV14|.|TRBJ1-3
CASSRGQSIPSGNTIYF
TGTGCCAGCAGCCGGGGACAGAGTATCCCCTCTGGAAACACCATATATTTT
>TRBD1|TRBV12-3/TRBV12-4|few|TRBJ2-3
CASRPGGLSTDTQYF
TGTGCCAGCAGGCCAGGGGGCTTGAGCACAGATACGCAGTATTTT
>.|TRBV12-3/TRBV12-4|once|TRBJ2-2
CASSPLSIPDTGELFF
TGTGCCAGCAGTCCTCTGTCTATTCCAGACACCGGGGAGCTGTTTTTT
>TRBD1|TRBV7-9|.|TRBJ2-2
CASSSEFTGVHTGELFF
TGTGCCAGCAGCTCCGAATTCACAGGGGTTCACACCGGGGAGCTGTTTTTT
>.|TRBV5-1|.|TRBJ1-3
CASSLEGSTYSGNTIYF
TGCGCCAGCAGCTTGGAGGGATCCACTTACTCTGGAAACACCATATATTTT
>.|TRBV28|.|TRBJ2-7
CASSRVSYEQYF
TGTGCCAGCAGCCGGGTTTCCTACGAGCAGTACTTC
>.|TRBV5-1|.|TRBJ2-1
CASSLVATRNNEQFF
TGCGCCAGCAGCTTGGTGGCGACTAGAAACAATGAGCAGTTCTTC
>TRBD2|TRBV7-9|few|TRBJ2-4
CASSRSGASKNIQYF
TGTGCCAGCAGCCGAAGCGGGGCCTCCAAAAACATTCAGTACTTC
>.|TRBV6-1|few|TRBJ1-5
CASSPEEPNQPQHF
TGTGCCAGCAGCCCCGAAGAACCCAATCAGCCCCAGCATTTT
>.|TRBV5-1|few|TRBJ1-1
CASSLIVQGVGTEAFF
TGCGCCAGCAGCTTGATCGTGCAGGGAGTGGGGACTGAAGCTTTCTTT
>.|TRBV28|.|TRBJ2-4
CASRPLRGRGENIQYF
TGTGCCAGCAGACCGCTTCGGGGGAGAGGGGAAAACATTCAGTACTTC
>.|TRBV6-5|.|TRBJ1-1
CASSYAVRGLEAFF
TGTGCCAGCAGTTACGCCGTCAGGGGTTTGGAAGCTTTCTTT
>.|TRBV10-1|few|TRBJ1-1
CASSEGGSDTEAFF
TGCGCCAGCAGTGAAGGGGGTAGTGACACTGAAGCTTTCTTT
>TRBD2|TRBV12-3/TRBV12-4|.|TRBJ2-1
CASSWTSGIYNEQFF
TGTGCCAGCAGTTGGACTAGCGGGATCTACAATGAGCAGTTCTTC
>.|TRBV29-1|.|TRBJ1-2
CSVGGQPYGYTF
TGCAGCGTCGGGGGGCAGCCCTATGGCTACACCTTC
>.|TRBV12-3/TRBV12-4|.|TRBJ1-4
CASSPSGGRLANEKLFF
TGTGCCAGCAGCCCGTCGGGAGGGAGGCTAGCTAATGAAAAACTGTTTTTT
>.|TRBV5-4|.|TRBJ1-2
CASSREGVYGYTF
TGTGCCAGCAGCCGTGAGGGGGTCTATGGCTACACCTTC
>TRBD2|TRBV11-2|.|TRBJ2-3
CASLSGSNTDTQYF
TGTGCCAGCTTGAGCGGGAGTAACACAGATACGCAGTATTTT
>.|TRBV11-2|few|TRBJ1-2
CASSLARGPNYGYTF
TGTGCCAGCAGCTTAGCCAGGGGACCCAACTATGGCTACACCTTC
>.|TRBV11-2|.|TRBJ2-5
CASSLDRAGETQYF
TGTGCCAGCAGCTTAGACAGGGCCGGCGAGACCCAGTACTTC